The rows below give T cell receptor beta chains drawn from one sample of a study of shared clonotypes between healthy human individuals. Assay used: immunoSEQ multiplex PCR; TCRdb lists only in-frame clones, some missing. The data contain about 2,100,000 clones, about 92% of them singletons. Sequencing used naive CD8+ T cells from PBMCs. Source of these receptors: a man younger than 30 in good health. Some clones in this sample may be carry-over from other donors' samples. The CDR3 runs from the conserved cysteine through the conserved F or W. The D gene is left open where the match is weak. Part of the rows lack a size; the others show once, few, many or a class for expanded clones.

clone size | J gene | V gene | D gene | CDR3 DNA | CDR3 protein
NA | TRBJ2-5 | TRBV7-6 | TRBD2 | TGTGCCAGCAGCTTGGTTTGGCGGGAGGGAGGGGAGACCCAGTACTTC | CASSLVWREGGETQYF
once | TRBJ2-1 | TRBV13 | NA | TGTGCCAGCAGCTCCGGCCAAACGAATGAGCAGTTCTTC | CASSSGQTNEQFF
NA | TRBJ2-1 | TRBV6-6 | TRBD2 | TGTGCCAGCAGTTACAACGGGAGGGCCGGGGAGCAGTTCTTC | CASSYNGRAGEQFF
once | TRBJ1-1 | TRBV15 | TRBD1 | TGTGCCACCCGGGACAGACTGGACACTGAAGCTTTCTTT | CATRDRLDTEAFF
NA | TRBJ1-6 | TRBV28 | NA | TGTGCCAGCAGCTCCCGGGGAGTTTTGGATTCACCCCTCCACTTT | CASSSRGVLDSPLHF
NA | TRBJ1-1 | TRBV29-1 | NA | TGCAGCGTAGCTCCCCCGAATAAGAACACTGAAGCTTTCTTT | CSVAPPNKNTEAFF
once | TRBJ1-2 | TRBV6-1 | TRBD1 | TGTGCCAGCAGTCCGGGACAGTCTTCCTATGGCTACACCTTC | CASSPGQSSYGYTF
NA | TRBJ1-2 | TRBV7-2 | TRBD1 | TGTGCCAGCAGCCGGACAGGCGACTATGGCTACACCTTC | CASSRTGDYGYTF
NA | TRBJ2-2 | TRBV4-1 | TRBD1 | TGCGCCAGCAGCCAAGAACGGGGCAGGGGGACCGGGGAGCTGTTTTTT | CASSQERGRGTGELFF
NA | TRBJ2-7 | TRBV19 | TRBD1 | TGTGCCAGTAGTATCGACAGGGGGTCCTACGAGCAGTACTTC | CASSIDRGSYEQYF
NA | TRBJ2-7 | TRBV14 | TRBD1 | TGTGCCAGCAGCCATGAGACAGGGGCCTCCTACGAGCAGTACTTC | CASSHETGASYEQYF
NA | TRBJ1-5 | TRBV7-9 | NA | TGTGCCAGCAGCCTGGTCACGGGACTCTCGAGGGGTAGCAATCAGCCCCAGCATTTT | CASSLVTGLSRGSNQPQHF
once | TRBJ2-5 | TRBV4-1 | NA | TGCGCCAGCAGCCAAGTCGGGCTGCTCACAGAGACCCAGTACTTC | CASSQVGLLTETQYF
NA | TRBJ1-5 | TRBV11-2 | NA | TGTGCCAGCAGCTTAGGTCCAGGCCTAGGGCCCCAGCATTTT | CASSLGPGLGPQHF
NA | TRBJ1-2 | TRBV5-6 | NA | TGTGCCAGCAAGCTAGGGAACTATGGCTACACCTTC | CASKLGNYGYTF
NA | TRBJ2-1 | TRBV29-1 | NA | TGCAGCGTTGAAATCAATGAGCAGTTCTTC | CSVEINEQFF
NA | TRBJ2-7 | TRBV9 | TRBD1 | TGTGCCAGCAGCGTATCAGGGGGCCCCTCCTACGAGCAGTACTTC | CASSVSGGPSYEQYF
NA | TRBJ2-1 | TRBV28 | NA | TGTGCCAGCAGATTCGGGGTGAGGAACAATGAGCAGTTCTTC | CASRFGVRNNEQFF
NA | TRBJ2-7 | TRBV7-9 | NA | TGTGCCAGCAGCACGACTACCCCCTACGAGCAGTACTTC | CASSTTTPYEQYF
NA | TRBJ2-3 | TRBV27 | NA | TGTGCCAGCAGTTTATTAGGTATGACGGATACGCAGTATTTT | CASSLLGMTDTQYF
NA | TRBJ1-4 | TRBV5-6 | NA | TGTGCCAGCAGCTTGCGAATTTGGGGGGCAACTAATGAAAAACTGTTTTTT | CASSLRIWGATNEKLFF
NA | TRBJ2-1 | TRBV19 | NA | TGTGCCAGTAGGAGGAAAAAGGGCTCGGGGAATGAGCAGTTCTTC | CASRRKKGSGNEQFF
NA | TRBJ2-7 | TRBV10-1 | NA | TGCGCCAGCAGTGAGTCGGCCCTCCGGGCCTACGAGCAGTACTTC | CASSESALRAYEQYF
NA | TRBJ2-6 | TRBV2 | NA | TGTGCCAGCAGTGAAATGAACGGGCTCGGTGGGGCCAACGTCCTGACTTTC | CASSEMNGLGGANVLTF
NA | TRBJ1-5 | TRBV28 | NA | TGTGCCAGCATAAATGGCAATCAGCCCCAGCATTTT | CASINGNQPQHF
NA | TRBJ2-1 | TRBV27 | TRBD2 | TGTGCCAGCAGTGCCGGGACTAGTGGTACCAATGAGCAGTTCTTC | CASSAGTSGTNEQFF
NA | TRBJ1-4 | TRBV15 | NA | TGTGCCACCAGCAGACAGGCGCAGGGGAGCGAAAAACTGTTTTTT | CATSRQAQGSEKLFF
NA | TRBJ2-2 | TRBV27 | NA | TGTGCCAGCAGTTTATACAGGGAAGGGGCCGGGGAGCTGTTTTTT | CASSLYREGAGELFF
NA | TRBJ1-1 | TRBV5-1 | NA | TGCGCCAGCAGCTTGGCCCTAACAGGGAACGGGGAAGCTTTCTTT | CASSLALTGNGEAFF
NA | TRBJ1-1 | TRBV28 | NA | TGTGCCAGCAGTTTGGGGCAGGGTGGAACTGAAGCTTTCTTT | CASSLGQGGTEAFF
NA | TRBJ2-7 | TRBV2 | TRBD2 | TGTGCCTCCCAAATGCGGGGGGGCAACGGGACGCCGTTTGATTACGAGCAGTACTTC | CASQMRGGNGTPFDYEQYF
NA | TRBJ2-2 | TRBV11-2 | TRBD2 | TGTGCCAGCAGCCTAGGGACTAGCGGGACCGATCCGAACACCGGGGAGCTGTTTTTT | CASSLGTSGTDPNTGELFF
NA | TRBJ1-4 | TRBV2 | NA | TGTGCCAGCACCAACGGGCGGGGTGAAAAACTGTTTTTT | CASTNGRGEKLFF
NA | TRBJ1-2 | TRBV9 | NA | TGTGCCAGCAGGTCGATCTGGGACTACACCTTC | CASRSIWDYTF
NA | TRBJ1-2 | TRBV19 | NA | TGTGCCAGTAGTATAGATCAGAAGGGGAGGGTCTATGGCTACACCTTC | CASSIDQKGRVYGYTF
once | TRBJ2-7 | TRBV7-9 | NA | TGTGCCAGCAGCCGGAAAATGACGGACGCCTACGAGCAGTACTTC | CASSRKMTDAYEQYF
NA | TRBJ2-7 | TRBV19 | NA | TGTGCCAGTAGTATAGGGGCAGGAACCTACGAGCAGTACTTC | CASSIGAGTYEQYF
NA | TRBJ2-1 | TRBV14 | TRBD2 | TGTGCCAGCAGCCCGGGACTAGCCGGCGAGCAGTTCTTC | CASSPGLAGEQFF
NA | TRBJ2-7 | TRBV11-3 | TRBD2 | TGTGCCAGCAGCTTAGGAGGTCTGGCGGGAGCGGACGAGCAGTACTTC | CASSLGGLAGADEQYF
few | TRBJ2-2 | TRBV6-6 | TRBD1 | TGTGCCAGCAGCTTCACGTCACAGGGGATGTTGTTTTTT | CASSFTSQGMLFF
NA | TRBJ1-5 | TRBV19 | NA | TGTGCCAGTAGTATAGTCCTTTGGCAGCCCCAGCATTTT | CASSIVLWQPQHF
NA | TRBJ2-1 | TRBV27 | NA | TGTGCCAGCAGTTTCAGTACCTACAATGAGCAGTTCTTC | CASSFSTYNEQFF
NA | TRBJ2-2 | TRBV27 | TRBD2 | TGTGCCAGCAGTCCAGGACTAGCGGGAGCTAGGGAGCTGTTTTTT | CASSPGLAGARELFF
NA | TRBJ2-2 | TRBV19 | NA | TGTGCCAGTAGTCCCTGGAGTGGGGGGATCCTCTCCGGGGAGCTGTTTTTT | CASSPWSGGILSGELFF
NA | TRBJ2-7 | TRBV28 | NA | TGTGCCAGCAGTTTTGGTGCGACAGCCTACGAGCAGTACTTC | CASSFGATAYEQYF
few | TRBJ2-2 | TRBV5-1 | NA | TGCGCCAGCAGCTTCCAGACAGGGAACACCGGGGAGCTGTTTTTT | CASSFQTGNTGELFF
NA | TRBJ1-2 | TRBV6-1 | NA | TGTGCCAGCAGTGAAGCCCCCCAAGGGCCTCCAGGAAACTATGGCTACACCTTC | CASSEAPQGPPGNYGYTF
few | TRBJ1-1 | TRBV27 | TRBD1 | TGTGCCAGCACCTCGACAGGGCGGAGGACTGAAGCTTTCTTT | CASTSTGRRTEAFF